The clone carrying this TCR beta chain has just a few counts. Its antigen is currently unknown. PCR amplification relied on 60 Vbeta primers (plus 13 Jbeta primers). This table comes from immunoSEQ multiplex PCR, and its TCRdb copy is limited to in-frame clones, with some not included. The sample has over 85,000 clones; around four fifths are singletons. This entry belongs to a study of cytomegalovirus exposure and HLA in healthy donors. Germline assignment: CDR1 SGHTS and CDR2 YDEGEE. This CDR3 comprises 16 residues. V lost 5 bases, J lost 1 base, and 16 bases lay in between. General study results and limits: Per published accounts, TCR beta sequences correctly predicted the HLA-A and HLA-B alleles of most subjects. Reported performance of the classifier showed diagnosis of cytomegalovirus status with high specificity and sensitivity.

The receptor's source is a man in his forties in good health and CMV-seronegative. The chain couples TRBV5-8 to TRBJ1-5; a possible D gene is TRBD1 (6 bases). Specimen: PBMCs. The DNA for the CDR3 is TGTGCCAGCAGAATTTTAAGCACAGGGAGCAATCAGCCCCAGCATTTT. Protein: CASRILSTGSNQPQHF.